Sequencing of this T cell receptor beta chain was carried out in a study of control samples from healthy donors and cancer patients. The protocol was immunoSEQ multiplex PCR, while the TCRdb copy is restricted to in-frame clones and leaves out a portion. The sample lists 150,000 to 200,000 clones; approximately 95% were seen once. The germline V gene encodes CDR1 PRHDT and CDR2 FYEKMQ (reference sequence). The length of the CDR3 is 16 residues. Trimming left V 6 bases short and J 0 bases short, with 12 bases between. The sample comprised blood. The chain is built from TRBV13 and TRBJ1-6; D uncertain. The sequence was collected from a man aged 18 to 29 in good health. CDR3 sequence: CASRARSSSYNSPLHF. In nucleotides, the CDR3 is TGTGCCAGCAGGGCACGGTCGAGCTCCTATAATTCACCCCTCCACTTT.